The 25 T cell receptor beta chains in this list originate from one sample, sequenced in a study of blood T cell repertoires in COVID-19. The method was immunoSEQ multiplex PCR; TCRdb's version includes in-frame clones alone and lacks a portion of them. Of about 330,000 clones listed, around 87% are singletons. The sequenced material came from PBMCs or T cells enriched from blood (not recorded which). These receptors were collected from a woman aged 25 to 39 who had recovered from COVID-19.

The CDR3 nucleotides read TGTGCCAGCAGCCATAAGACAGGTCGGGGTGAAGCTTTCTTT. It specifies CASSHKTGRGEAFF. This chain uses TRBV3-1 (or the pseudogene TRBV3-2) with TRBJ1-1; a weak D match, TRBD1 (6 bases). V was cut by 3 bases and J by 7 bases, with 15 bases left in between. CDR1 is LGHDT, CDR2 YNNKEL, per germline (reference sequence). The CDR3 covers 14 residues.

The chain links TRBV3-1 (or the pseudogene TRBV3-2) to TRBJ1-1, with 8 bases matching TRBD1. Trimming at V came to 4 bases and at J to 12 bases, leaving 10 bases not matched to a gene. The CDR3 length is 13 residues. Germline values: CDR1 LGHDT, CDR2 YNNKEL (reference sequence). CDR3 coding DNA: TGTGCCAGCAGCCCGCCGGGACAGGCCATTTCTTTCTTT. Protein product: CASSPPGQAISFF.

The J gene is TRBJ1-2, the V gene TRBV5-5; no firm D call. This CDR3 has 14 amino acids. Deletions cut 2 bases from V and 9 bases from J, with 17 bases between. Germline V gene lookup returns CDR1 SGHKS and CDR2 YYEKEE (reference sequence). The CDR3 loop is CASSLPGSGQRYTF. As DNA, the CDR3 is TGTGCCAGCAGCTTACCCGGGTCCGGCCAGCGCTACACCTTC. Full variable domain (rest looked up from reference TRBV5-5 and TRBJ1-2): DAGVTQSPTHLIKTRGQQVTLRCSPISGHKSVSWYQQVLGQGPQFIFQYYEKEERGRGNFPDRFSARQFPNYSSELNVNALLLGDSALYLCASSLPGSGQRYTFGSGTRLTVV.

The V gene is TRBV27, the J gene TRBJ2-7; D is perhaps TRBD1 (6 bases). Between the trimmed V and J ends, which lost 1 base and 7 bases, there was a span of 14 bases. The germline gives CDR1 MNHEY, CDR2 SMNVEV (reference sequence). The CDR3 consists of 14 residues. The CDR3 region has the DNA TGTGCCAGCAGTTTATTAGACAGGCTTAGGGAGCAGTACTTC. Translated: CASSLLDRLREQYF.

This clone was seen more than once but under ten times. Here the CDR3 reads CASSDSGTSTGELFF. The CDR3 coding sequence is TGTGCCAGCAGTGACTCCGGGACTAGCACCGGGGAGCTGTTTTTT. This chain links TRBV6-4 with TRBJ2-2; TRBD2 agrees at 8 bases. J lost 4 bases, V lost 0 bases, and 1 base had no gene match. The germline CDR1 and CDR2 sequences are MRHNA and SNTAGT. There are 15 residues in the CDR3.

V and J are TRBV6-6 and TRBJ2-7; 11 bases align to TRBD2. Trimming removed 8 bases from V and 6 bases from J; junction bases left unmatched: 12. CDR3 length: 15 residues. Germline values: CDR1 MNHNY, CDR2 SVGAGI (reference sequence). The CDR3 reads CASRLTPGTSGEQYF. In DNA, the CDR3 is TGTGCCAGCCGATTGACCCCCGGGACTAGCGGCGAGCAGTACTTC.

This clone showed up just once. This chain joins TRBV10-2 and TRBJ1-2; tentative D call: TRBD1 (5 bases). There are 13 residues in the CDR3. The germline V gene encodes CDR1 WSHSY and CDR2 SAAADI. With 10 bases removed from V and 4 bases from J, the gap between germline ends came to 16 bases. The CDR3 region is CAILGGLGYGYTF. The CDR3 coding sequence is TGCGCCATTCTGGGGGGATTAGGCTATGGCTACACCTTC.

V usage is TRBV20-1 and J usage is TRBJ2-3; D gene uncertain. This CDR3 has 10 residues. V was trimmed by 6 bases and J by 6 bases, leaving 7 bases between them. Germline V gene lookup returns CDR1 DFQATT and CDR2 SNEGSKA (reference sequence). CDR3 DNA sequence: TGCAGTGCCGGTACTGATACGCAGTATTTT. As protein: CSAGTDTQYF.

The chain links TRBV27 to TRBJ1-4; 8 bases match TRBD1. Looked up from germline, CDR1 is MNHEY and CDR2 is SMNVEV (reference sequence). V lost 2 bases, J lost 10 bases, and 9 bases stayed unmatched. The CDR3 extends over 15 amino acids. CDR3 region: CASSLGQGLVLKLFF. CDR3 sequence (DNA): TGTGCCAGCAGTTTAGGACAGGGTCTAGTTCTAAAACTGTTTTTT.

This rearrangement joins TRBV12-3 or TRBV12-4 to TRBJ2-5; 7 nucleotides agree with TRBD1. The CDR3 loop spans 13 amino acids. V shed 5 bases and J 4 bases; nucleotides not matched to a gene: 4. CDR3 protein: CASSHGTAETQYF. Here the CDR3 DNA reads TGTGCCAGCAGTCATGGGACAGCAGAGACCCAGTACTTC.

This sequence joins TRBV5-5 and TRBJ2-3, with 7 nucleotides matching TRBD2. Germline CDR1 and CDR2: SGHKS and YYEKEE (reference sequence). The CDR3 contains 16 residues. After removal of 3 bases from V and 1 base from J, the junction contained 8 bases not matched to a gene. CDR3 sequence reads: CASSYGTSDGTDTQYF. The DNA for the CDR3 is TGTGCCAGCAGCTATGGAACTAGCGATGGCACAGATACGCAGTATTTT.

J is TRBJ1-2 and V is TRBV9, with D hard to call. V lost 0 bases and J 2 bases, leaving 8 bases between the germline ends. Germline values: CDR1 SGDLS, CDR2 YYNGEE. This CDR3 is built from 14 residues. CDR3 amino acids: CASSVDTVNYGYTF. In DNA, the CDR3 is TGTGCCAGCAGCGTAGATACGGTGAACTATGGCTACACCTTC.

This clone occurred a few times. This chain links TRBV5-1 with TRBJ2-3, with D possibly being TRBD2 (5 bases). Germline values: CDR1 SGHRS, CDR2 YFSETQ. The CDR3 has 15 residues. The V and J ends lost 7 bases and 0 bases respectively, with 15 bases between them. Written as DNA, the CDR3 is TGCGCCAGCCATACTTCGACTATAAGCACAGATACGCAGTATTTT. Amino acid sequence: CASHTSTISTDTQYF.

The rearrangement uses TRBV5-1 and TRBJ2-7; TRBD1 matches 9 bases. Trimming at V came to 3 bases and at J to 4 bases, leaving 8 bases not matched to a gene. The CDR3 has 15 residues. CDR1 and CDR2 from the germline V gene are SGHRS and YFSETQ. The CDR3 sequence: CASSWGGQGEYEQYF. The CDR3 bases are TGCGCCAGCAGCTGGGGGGGACAGGGAGAGTACGAGCAGTACTTC.

The rearrangement joins TRBV9 to TRBJ1-2, with D tentatively TRBD1 (5 bases). V was shortened by 3 bases and J by 4 bases, with 19 bases between the two germline ends. Germline V gene lookup returns CDR1 SGDLS and CDR2 YYNGEE. CDR3 length: 16 amino acids. CDR3 loop: CASSGGDSPRVYGYTF. The CDR3 nucleotides are TGTGCCAGCAGCGGCGGGGACTCACCAAGAGTCTATGGCTACACCTTC.

The V and J genes are TRBV10-3 and TRBJ2-3, with TRBD1 matching over 8 bases. Germline V gene sequence: CDR1 ENHRY, CDR2 SYGVKD. This CDR3 contains 14 residues. J lost 2 bases, V lost 6 bases, and 4 bases had no gene match. The CDR3 DNA reads as TGTGCCATCAGGACAGGGGCTACCACAGATACGCAGTATTTT. Protein: CAIRTGATTDTQYF.

This sequence joins TRBV7-6 and TRBJ2-2, with D tentatively TRBD1 (5 bases). The germline V and J ends were trimmed by 5 bases and 1 base, with 8 bases remaining between them. The CDR3 is 14 residues long. Germline V gives CDR1 SGHVS, CDR2 FNYEAQ. The CDR3 spells CASSRTGNTGELFF. For the CDR3, the DNA is TGTGCCAGCAGCCGCACAGGGAACACCGGGGAGCTGTTTTTT.

J is TRBJ2-3 and V is TRBV7-9; maybe TRBD1 (5 bases). V lost 5 bases and J lost 4, with 19 bases in between. Germline CDR1 is SEHNR and CDR2 is FQNEAQ (reference sequence). The CDR3 loop spans 16 amino acids. CDR3 sequence reads: CASSLNQGSLADTQYF. The CDR3 nucleotides are TGTGCCAGCAGCCTAAACCAGGGATCGCTAGCAGATACGCAGTATTTT.

The chain employs TRBV5-1 and TRBJ2-1, with 11 bases fitting TRBD2. V was clipped by 1 base and J by 4 bases; unmatched bases: 1. The CDR3 is 15 residues long. Germline lookup yields CDR1 SGHRS and CDR2 YFSETQ. Written as DNA, the CDR3 is TGCGCCAGCAGCTTGCGGACTAGCGGGTACAATGAGCAGTTCTTC. It is translated as CASSLRTSGYNEQFF. Drawing the rest from reference TRBV5-1 and TRBJ2-1, the complete variable domain is KAGVTQTPRYLIKTRGQQVTLSCSPISGHRSVSWYQQTPGQGLQFLFEYFSETQRNKGNFPGRFSGRQFSNSRSEMNVSTLELGDSALYLCASSLRTSGYNEQFFGPGTRLTVL.

The chain is built from TRBV12-3 or TRBV12-4 and TRBJ2-1; 7 bases are a match to TRBD1. The ends lost 5 bases at V and 9 bases at J; junction bases unmatched: 7. The CDR3 totals 13 residues. The CDR3: CASSPGGEGEQFF. The CDR3, as DNA: TGTGCCAGCAGTCCAGGGGGTGAGGGTGAGCAGTTCTTC.

The rearrangement uses TRBV4-3 and TRBJ2-2, with D possibly being TRBD2 (5 bases). Trimming shortened V by 2 bases and J by 8 bases, and 18 bases separated the two germline ends. Germline CDR1 is LGHNA and CDR2 is YSLEER. This CDR3 contains 16 residues. The CDR3 bases are TGCGCCAGCAGCCAAATGGGTCGTCTTCGGGGAGGGGAGCTGTTTTTT. It is translated as CASSQMGRLRGGELFF.

The gene calls are TRBV18 and TRBJ2-1; possible D gene TRBD2, 5 bases. The CDR3 consists of 15 residues. V lost 1 base, J lost 5 bases, and 12 bases lay in between. The germline V gene has CDR1 KGHSH and CDR2 LQKENI. This CDR3 is CASSPRPGYNNEQFF. The CDR3 DNA is TGTGCCAGCTCACCACGGCCGGGATACAACAATGAGCAGTTCTTC.

The chain combines TRBV5-1 with TRBJ2-7, with TRBD2 matching 7 bases. CDR1 and CDR2 (germline): SGHRS, YFSETQ. V dropped 0 bases and J dropped 5; count of bases not matched to a gene: 8. This CDR3 region has 15 residues. CDR3 DNA sequence: TGCGCCAGCAGCTTGGCCCGGAGCGGGGTCCACGAGCAGTACTTC. This encodes CASSLARSGVHEQYF. Full variable domain (remainder filled in from reference TRBV5-1 and TRBJ2-7): KAGVTQTPRYLIKTRGQQVTLSCSPISGHRSVSWYQQTPGQGLQFLFEYFSETQRNKGNFPGRFSGRQFSNSRSEMNVSTLELGDSALYLCASSLARSGVHEQYFGPGTRLTVT.

This clone was picked up one time. The chain has TRBV9 and TRBJ2-3; 8 nucleotides agree with TRBD2. CDR1 is SGDLS, CDR2 YYNGEE, per germline. This CDR3 is built from 16 residues. The V and J ends lost 0 bases and 2 bases, in that order; junction bases with no gene match: 5. CDR3 residues: CASSVDAGGTTDTQYF. In nucleotides, the CDR3 is TGTGCCAGCAGCGTAGATGCGGGGGGTACCACAGATACGCAGTATTTT.

The chain recombines TRBV29-1 with TRBJ2-1; 15 bases match TRBD2. Germline CDR1 and CDR2: SQVTM and ANQGSEA. After removal of 7 bases from V and 9 bases from J, the junction contained 7 bases not matched to a gene. The CDR3 totals 14 residues. CDR3 region: CSARTSGGAGEQFF. DNA for the CDR3: TGCAGCGCTCGGACTAGCGGGGGGGCCGGTGAGCAGTTCTTC.